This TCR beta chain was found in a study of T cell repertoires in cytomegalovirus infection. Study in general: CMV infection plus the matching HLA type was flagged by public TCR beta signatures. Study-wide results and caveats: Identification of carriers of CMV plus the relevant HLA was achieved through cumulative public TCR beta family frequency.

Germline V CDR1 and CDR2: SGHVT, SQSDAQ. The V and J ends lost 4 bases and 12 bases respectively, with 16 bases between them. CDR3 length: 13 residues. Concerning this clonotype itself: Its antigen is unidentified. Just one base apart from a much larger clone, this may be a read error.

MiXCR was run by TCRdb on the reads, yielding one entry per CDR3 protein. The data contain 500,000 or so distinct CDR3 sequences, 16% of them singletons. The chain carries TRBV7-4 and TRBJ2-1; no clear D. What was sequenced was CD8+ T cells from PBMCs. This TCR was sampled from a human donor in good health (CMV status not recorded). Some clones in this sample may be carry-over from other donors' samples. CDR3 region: CASSYPGPQVQFF. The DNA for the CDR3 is TGTGCCAGCAGCTATCCCGGGCCGCAAGTGCAGTTCTTC.